Only one count was recorded for the clone carrying this T cell receptor beta chain. The data belong to a study of shared clonotypes between healthy human individuals. The V gene end was trimmed by 5 bases and the J gene end by 10 bases; junction bases not matched to a gene: 5. From germline, CDR1 is MNHNY and CDR2 SVGAGI (reference sequence). The CDR3 is 13 amino acids. TCRdb keeps only in-frame clones here, not all; method: immunoSEQ multiplex PCR. The sample lists 2.5 million or so clones, around 94% seen once, with about 0.13% in the top ten. The sequenced sample consisted of naive CD4+ T cells sorted from blood. Subset noted: CD45RA+ positively selected. The clonotype comes from a man aged 18 to 30 in good health. J is TRBJ1-6 and V is TRBV6-6, with TRBD1 matching 7 bases. The CDR3 DNA is TGTGCCAGCAGTGCACAGGGGAAATCACCCCTCCACTTT. Protein sequence: CASSAQGKSPLHF.